This entry is about one T cell receptor beta chain. In germline, CDR1 is WNHNN, CDR2 SYGVQD (reference sequence). With 6 bases clipped from V and 4 bases from J, the junction kept 12 bases outside the gene matches. This CDR3 is 16 amino acids long. Vbeta (60) and Jbeta (13) primers were used in the PCR. TCRdb's table, derived via immunoSEQ multiplex PCR, lists solely in-frame clones and lacks some. Here the sample table reports about 210,000 clones. The data were taken from a study of cytomegalovirus exposure and HLA in healthy donors. Sequencing was done on a sample of PBMCs. The source is a woman aged 25 to 45 in good health and CMV-seropositive. The V and J genes are TRBV10-1 and TRBJ1-1; TRBD1 aligns across 9 bases. CDR3: CASSVARGQGSTEAFF. The CDR3 region has the DNA TGCGCCAGCAGCGTAGCTAGGGGACAGGGAAGCACTGAAGCTTTCTTT.